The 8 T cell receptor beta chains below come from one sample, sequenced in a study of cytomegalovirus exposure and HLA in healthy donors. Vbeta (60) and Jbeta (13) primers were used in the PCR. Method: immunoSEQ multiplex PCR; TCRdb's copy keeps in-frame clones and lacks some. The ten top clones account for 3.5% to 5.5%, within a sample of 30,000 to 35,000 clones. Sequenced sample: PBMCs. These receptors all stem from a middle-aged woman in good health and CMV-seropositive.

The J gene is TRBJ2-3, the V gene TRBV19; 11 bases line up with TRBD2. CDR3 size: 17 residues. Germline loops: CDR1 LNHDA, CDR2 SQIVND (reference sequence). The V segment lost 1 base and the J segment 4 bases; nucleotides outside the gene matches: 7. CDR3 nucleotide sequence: TGTGCCAGTAGTATAGGGACTAGCGGGCTAGCAGCAGATACGCAGTATTTT. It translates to CASSIGTSGLAADTQYF.

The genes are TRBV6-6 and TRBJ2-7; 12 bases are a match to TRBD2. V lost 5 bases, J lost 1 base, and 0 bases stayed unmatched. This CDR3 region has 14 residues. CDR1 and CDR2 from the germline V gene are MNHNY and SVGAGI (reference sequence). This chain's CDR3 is CASSGTSGSYEQYF. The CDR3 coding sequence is TGTGCCAGCAGTGGGACTAGCGGGTCCTACGAGCAGTACTTC.

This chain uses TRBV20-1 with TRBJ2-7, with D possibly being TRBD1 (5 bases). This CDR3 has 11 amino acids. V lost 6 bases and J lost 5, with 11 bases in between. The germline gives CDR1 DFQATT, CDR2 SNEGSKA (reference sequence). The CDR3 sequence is CSAGVVNEQYF. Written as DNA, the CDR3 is TGCAGTGCAGGGGTCGTCAACGAGCAGTACTTC.

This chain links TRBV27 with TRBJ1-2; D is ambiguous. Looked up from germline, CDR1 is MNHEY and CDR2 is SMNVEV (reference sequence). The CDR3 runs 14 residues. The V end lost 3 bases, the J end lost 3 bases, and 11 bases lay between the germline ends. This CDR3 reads CASSLKGGDYGYTF. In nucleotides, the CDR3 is TGTGCCAGCAGTTTGAAGGGAGGAGACTATGGCTACACCTTC.

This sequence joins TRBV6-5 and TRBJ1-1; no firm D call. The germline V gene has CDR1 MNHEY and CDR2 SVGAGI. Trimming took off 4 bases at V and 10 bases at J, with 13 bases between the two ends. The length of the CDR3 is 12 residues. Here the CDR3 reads CASSSAQEGAFF. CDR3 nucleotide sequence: TGTGCCAGCAGTTCGGCCCAGGAAGGAGCTTTCTTT.

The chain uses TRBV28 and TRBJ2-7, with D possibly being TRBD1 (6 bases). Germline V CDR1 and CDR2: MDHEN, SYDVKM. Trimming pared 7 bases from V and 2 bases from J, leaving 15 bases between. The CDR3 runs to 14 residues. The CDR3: CASTKTGLTYEQYF. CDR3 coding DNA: TGTGCCAGCACCAAAACAGGGTTAACCTACGAGCAGTACTTC.

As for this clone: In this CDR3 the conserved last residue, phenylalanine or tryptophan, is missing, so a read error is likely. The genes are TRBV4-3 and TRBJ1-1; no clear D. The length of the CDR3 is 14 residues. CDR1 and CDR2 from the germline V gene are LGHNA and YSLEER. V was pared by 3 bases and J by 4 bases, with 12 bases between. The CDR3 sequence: CASSQLPLATEAFL. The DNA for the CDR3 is TGCGCCAGCAGCCAGCTTCCCCTCGCCACTGAAGCTTTCCTT.

CDR3 in DNA: TGTGCCAGCAGCTCTTCAGCAGGGGCGGCCAACACCGGGGAGCTGTTTTTT. Translation: CASSSSAGAANTGELFF. V usage is TRBV7-6 and J usage is TRBJ2-2; perhaps TRBD1 as D (6 bases). Germline CDR1 is SGHVS and CDR2 is FNYEAQ. Between the trimmed V and J ends, which lost 4 bases and 2 bases, there was a span of 17 bases. The CDR3 totals 17 residues. The variable domain in full, with the rest retrieved from reference TRBV7-6 and TRBJ2-2, is GAGVSQSPRYKVTKRGQDVALRCDPISGHVSLYWYRQALGQGPEFLTYFNYEAQQDKSGLPNDRFSAERPEGSISTLTIQRTEQRDSAMYRCASSSSAGAANTGELFFGEGSRLTVL.